This T cell receptor (beta chain) was identified in a study of shared clonotypes between healthy human individuals. Overall study: The composition of the donors was a couple of women and three men aged 18 to 49. Study-level points and caveats: The small donor group covered limited genetic and exposure diversity.

This clone is a singleton in its sample. Its specificity is not known. V was cut by 5 bases and J by 6 bases, with 16 bases left in between. This CDR3 is built from 14 residues. CDR1 and CDR2 (germline): KGHSH, LQKENI. At a deep level, the assay was run. Sequencing used immunoSEQ multiplex PCR; TCRdb keeps in-frame clones, though not all of them. Altogether 470,000 or so clones are present, roughly 80% being singletons, with the ten largest covering 9.5% to 15%. The chain employs TRBV18 and TRBJ1-2; perhaps TRBD1 as D (5 bases). This clonotype was sampled from a woman aged 40 to 50 in good health. Some clones in this sample may be carry-over from other donors' samples. The sequenced material came from PBMCs. The CDR3 coding sequence is TGTGCCAGCTCAACCAACGGCCAGGGTGATGGCTACACCTTC. It translates to CASSTNGQGDGYTF. The full variable domain, in which reference TRBV18 and TRBJ1-2 provide the parts outside the CDR3, is NAGVMQNPRHLVRRRGQEARLRCSPMKGHSHVYWYRQLPEEGLKFMVYLQKENIIDESGMPKERFSAEFPKEGPSILRIQQVVRGDSAAYFCASSTNGQGDGYTFGSGTRLTVV.